The sequence of this T cell receptor (beta chain) was determined in a study of response to subunit inactivated influenza vaccine. This clonotype was seen more than once but under ten times. The antigen is undetermined. This CDR3 has 14 amino acids. CDR1 is ENHRY, CDR2 SYGVKD, per germline. V shed 7 bases and J shed 0 bases, with 12 bases lying between them. TCRdb re-analysed the RT-PCR reads in MiXCR, keeping a single row per CDR3 protein. Of more than 200,000 distinct CDR3 sequences detected, approximately 12% appear once; the ten largest clones hold 7.8%. Study-level results: The study's authors posited that every seasonal influenza vaccination enlists few new T cells.

This clonotype was obtained from a man between 50 and 59 years old who received an inactivated influenza vaccine. V usage is TRBV10-3 and J usage is TRBJ1-1; D is unresolved. The sequencing used non-naive T cells sorted from PBMCs, collected around 15 days before vaccination. The CDR3 reads CAITENMLNTEAFF. The CDR3 DNA is TGTGCCATCACCGAGAATATGTTGAACACTGAAGCTTTCTTT.